This TCR beta chain was retrieved from a study of blood T cell repertoires in COVID-19. Study-level information: Sites across the United States, Italy and Spain contributed samples from acute and convalescent COVID-19. T cells, B-cell-depleted T cells, or PBMCs supplied cDNA or gDNA.

The CDR3 has 13 residues. Per germline, CDR1 SGHNT and CDR2 YYREEE (reference sequence). The junction had 3 bases not matched to a gene; V was cut back by 4 bases and J by 4 bases. In the authors' methods: Reference gene primer amplification gave nucleated cell count estimates. Profiled with immunoSEQ multiplex PCR; TCRdb holds only in-frame clones, not every one. V, J and clone size were drawn from that table, and D and trimming were deduced from the DNA. Of approximately 170,000 clones listed, about 80% are singletons. The sequencing sample was made of peripheral blood. The origin of this receptor is a man between 70 and 80 years old who had recovered from COVID-19. The chain is built from TRBV5-4 and TRBJ1-2; 8 positions agree with TRBD1. The chain's CDR3 is CASSPTGVYGYTF. CDR3 DNA: TGTGCCAGCAGCCCGACAGGGGTCTATGGCTACACCTTC.